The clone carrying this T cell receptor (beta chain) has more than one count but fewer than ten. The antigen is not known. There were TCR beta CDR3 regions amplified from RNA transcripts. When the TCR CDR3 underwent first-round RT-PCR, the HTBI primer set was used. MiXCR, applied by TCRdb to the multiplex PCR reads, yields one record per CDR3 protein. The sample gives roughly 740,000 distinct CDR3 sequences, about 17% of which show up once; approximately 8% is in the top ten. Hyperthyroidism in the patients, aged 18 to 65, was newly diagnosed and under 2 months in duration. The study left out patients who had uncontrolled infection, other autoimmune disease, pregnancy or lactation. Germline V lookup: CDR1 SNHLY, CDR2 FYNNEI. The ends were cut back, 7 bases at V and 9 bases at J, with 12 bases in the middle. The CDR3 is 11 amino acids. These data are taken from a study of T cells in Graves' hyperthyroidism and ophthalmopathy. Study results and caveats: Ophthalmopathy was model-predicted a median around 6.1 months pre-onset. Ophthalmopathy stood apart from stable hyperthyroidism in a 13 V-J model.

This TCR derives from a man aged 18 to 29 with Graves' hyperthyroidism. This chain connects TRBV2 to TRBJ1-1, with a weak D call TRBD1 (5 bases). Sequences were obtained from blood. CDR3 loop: CASKRDSQAFF. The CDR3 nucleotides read TGTGCCAGCAAACGGGACTCACAAGCTTTCTTT.